The entry below gives a single T cell receptor (beta chain) sequence along with its context. Its antigen target is currently unknown. With a mouse as the source, gene names and germline sequences are drawn from the mouse. The read terminates 1 residue before the CDR3 end, so the remaining end is supplied by the germline J gene. Library generation was performed with the immunoSEQ multiplex PCR assay. TCRbeta CDR3 sequencing was done by Adaptive Biotechnologies at survey depth, reporting CDR3 sequences, V/J genes, productive frequency and template counts. Amplification of TCR beta CDR3 regions was performed from genomic DNA rather than from RNA. As for the original processing: Pairwise repertoire overlap between tissues was quantified with Jensen-Shannon divergence, where 1 means complete divergence and 0 identical. Based on pairwise JSD values, tissues were grouped by single-linkage agglomerative hierarchical clustering, and the results were shown as dendrograms. GLIPH2 was run on all patient samples with simulation_depth 1000, kmer_min_depth 3 and cdr3_length_cutoff 8, and groups with more than two unique CDR3s were retained. A standardized tissue-overlap score was generated by extrapolating Jaccard GLIPH-group overlap across patients to a standard repertoire size of 1000 clones. Associations of diversity with clinical or experimental variables used linear mixed-effect models with tissue fixed effects and individual random effects. As stored in TCRdb, this immuneACCESS dataset retains in-frame rearrangements with V and J assigned. A fraction of the clones does not appear; measured against another copy, unresolved V genes explain less than half of the discrepancy, and the remainder lacks a known reason. V, J and clone size derive from that table, while D and trimming were established from the DNA sequence. This sample holds roughly 51,000 clones; 65% to 85% were observed only once. Approximately 0.5% of the sample is held by the ten biggest clonotypes.

The entry originates in a study of tissue T cells after allogeneic stem cell transplantation (dated by TCRdb to between 2021 and 2024). Broadly, across the study: The study profiled TCR beta repertoires across many tissues from research autopsies of patients with and without GVHD, plus mouse models of GVHD. On the human side, the study was prospective and observational, with no blinding or randomization. The paper's findings and limits, for the study overall: Which tissue TCRs were alloreactive or antigen-specific was not determined in the study, and some clones might have been persisting host cells. Not many T cell clones showed up in more than one patient, yet clustering based on motifs uncovered repertoire signatures that were shared across patients in a tissue-specific way. The patient cohort was small and varied clinically, and sampling depth was recognized as a limitation. In both patients and mice, T cells from blood and spleen picked up only a limited part of the TCR repertoire that was detected in tissues. Within patients, how anatomically similar the tissues were was a key factor in shaping TCR repertoire composition, regardless of disease or transplant status.

CDR1 is given as NSHNY and CDR2 as SYGAGN, both from the germline V gene. Counted from cysteine to phenylalanine, this CDR3 has 15 amino acids. The DNA has 42 bases, all within the CDR3, and is read from base 1. Compared with germline, V lacks 3 bases and J lacks 7 bases; bases without a gene match: 6. This receptor was identified in a pool of C57BL/6 mice in good health. The sample comprised sorted cells pooled from one or two spleens. This chain is built from TRBV13-1 and TRBJ2-1; 11 central bases correspond to TRBD2. The CDR3 is CASSGGLGVWAEQFF. Incomplete CDR3 DNA: TGTGCCAGCAGTGGGGGACTGGGGGTCTGGGCTGAGCAGTTC.